The clone carrying this T cell receptor (beta chain) has at least ten counts. This sample stems from a study of Graves' ophthalmopathy and Graves' hyperthyroidism. From RNA, the CDR3 regions of TCR beta chains were amplified and sequenced. An initial RT-PCR round employing HTBI primers preceded a second-round multiplex PCR. MiXCR, run by TCRdb on the multiplex PCR reads, gives a single entry per CDR3 protein. The sample contains around 400,000 distinct CDR3 sequences, around 17% of which appear only once. What was sequenced was peripheral blood. This receptor was taken from a woman aged 18-29 years with Graves' ophthalmopathy.

CDR3 protein: CASSLIGGEETQYF. CDR3 in DNA: TGCGCCAGCAGCTTGATCGGCGGGGAAGAGACCCAGTACTTC. This sequence joins TRBV5-1 and TRBJ2-5, with D maybe TRBD2 (6 bases). V lost 1 base and J lost 3, with 10 bases in between. The CDR3 runs 14 residues. The germline gives CDR1 SGHRS, CDR2 YFSETQ. The full variable domain, in which reference TRBV5-1 and TRBJ2-5 provide the parts outside the CDR3, is KAGVTQTPRYLIKTRGQQVTLSCSPISGHRSVSWYQQTPGQGLQFLFEYFSETQRNKGNFPGRFSGRQFSNSRSEMNVSTLELGDSALYLCASSLIGGEETQYFGPGTRLLVL.